This note documents a single T cell receptor (beta chain) sequence. Its antigen specificity is not known. Base-call qualities are not available, and no considerably larger clone is one nucleotide away. CDR1 SGHTA and CDR2 FQGNSA are derived from the germline V gene. Including cysteine and phenylalanine, the CDR3 has 18 amino acids. Only the CDR3 portion is preserved as DNA: 54 bases, with reading frame beginning at the first base. Clipping removes 1 base from V and 2 bases from J, with 11 as the unmatched junction base count. This entry belongs to a study of cytomegalovirus exposure and HLA in healthy donors (dated by TCRdb to about 2017). As for the study more broadly: In an earlier analysis of some 550 of the donors, around 300 Gb of sequence data and 120 million or so unique TCR beta sequences from about 179 million T cells were reported. An early release that covered fewer than 800 HLA-typed donors contained approximately 300 gigabases of sequencing data and tens of millions of unique TCR sequences. Among the roughly 390 genotyped donors, 81% belonged to the genetic ancestry cluster associated with self-reported Caucasian donors. The aim of the study was to test whether cataloging public T cell receptors could identify signatures of past pathogen exposure. The T cell repertoires of around 730 subjects were profiled by immunosequencing and related to cytomegalovirus serostatus. Along with the roughly 700-subject first cohort, a separate validation cohort of over 90 different subjects was used. High-throughput TCR immunosequencing, statistical association of individual TCRs with disease status, and machine learning were combined to predict cytomegalovirus infection status. To study patterns of TCR occurrence, a later analysis re-analyzed previously published TCR beta repertoires from around 660 donors and added high-resolution HLA genotyping. Rather than using new phenotypic data, the later analysis identified candidate immune exposures from TCR beta sequences and from how often those sequences occurred across donors. An earlier analysis of nearly 600 of the donors applied high-throughput TCR beta sequencing to assess whether each TCR beta V gene segment acted as functional or pseudogenic. Donor age, sex, ethnicity and CMV serostatus were compiled together with the repertoire data. In a later genetic analysis, genome-wide SNP genotypes for about 65% of the roughly 700 donors were used, and that subset was treated as a discovery cohort. All discovery cohort repertoires had been generated using a single sequencing platform. Both class I and class II loci were covered by HLA typing, at four-digit resolution. Typing coverage differed by locus: A, B, C, DRB1 and DQB1 were typed in about 629-640 donors, DQA1 in about 560, DPA1 in some 610, and DPB1 in 400 to 490. Roughly 5 DR-DQ haplotypes were handled as single units for association and clustering because linkage in the cohort was strong. On average, 235,054 unique TCR beta nucleotide sequences were sequenced per donor among about 400 genotyped donors of the cohort, with roughly 18% of those sequences being non-productive. Study-level results and caveats: Compared with the approximately 600-donor mean, donors in an Asian-associated ancestry cluster had fewer N-insertions in productive TCRs, according to a later genetic analysis. This cohort had only TCR beta chains sequenced, and the lack of alpha or paired-chain data limited which features could be detected. Roughly uniform sequencing depth across donors was assumed in presence/absence analyses, although this assumption may not hold. Linkage disequilibrium might explain the correlated functional status among segregating V segments, but an unknown experimental factor could not be ruled out. The 87-base-pair reads could not distinguish some IMGT-functional V segments, including TRBV6-2 and TRBV6-3, so those segments were excluded. A further reported finding was that TCR beta sequences accurately predicted the HLA-A and HLA-B alleles for most subjects in the first cohort. The only immune exposure information available for the cohort was CMV serostatus. The study gave a list of more than 150 TCR beta chains associated with cytomegalovirus. A later analysis found that TCR association rates varied across HLA loci, with DRB1 alleles showing the most associated TCRs and HLA-C alleles the fewest. Broadly in line with IMGT annotations, most TCR beta V segments showed up in productive rearrangements about 87% or about 30% of the time in an earlier analysis of some 590 of the donors. A later analysis found that HLA-associated TCR beta chains were more clonally expanded and had lower generation probabilities than equally common non-associated chains. Because some donors lacked HLA typing at each locus, the association tests relied only on the typed subset. Specific HLA alleles were associated with 15,000 to 20,000 TCR beta sequences at a false discovery rate of 0.05 in a later analysis. Most TCR sequences were seen in very few donors, while some public TCRs were found in many individuals. Strong co-occurrence of HLA alleles, especially DR and DQ, made assigning TCR associations to individual alleles difficult. The classifier was reported to diagnose cytomegalovirus status with high specificity and sensitivity in both the original cohort and the validation cohort. A later analysis reported that several top co-occurrence clusters appeared linked to parvovirus B19, influenza, CMV and Epstein-Barr virus. The sequencing pipeline was judged likely to have produced a cluster of highly shared sequence variants as a technical artifact. A few of the identified cytomegalovirus-associated TCR beta chains were confirmed in vitro to be specific for cytomegalovirus antigens. The earlier analysis of approximately 560 of the donors excluded 15 to 20 rarely observed V segments, including chromosome 9 orphons, because counts were too low. Most CMV-associated TCR beta chains appeared to be HLA-restricted in a later analysis, and the HLA associations seemed to be driven largely by CMV exposure. V-gene and J-gene trimming of TCR beta chains was associated with a missense DCLRE1C variant in a later genetic analysis, and the association was replicated in an independent cohort. The authors suggested that the approach could potentially be generalized to other disease states and immunological phenotypes.

The cohort comprised 666 healthy bone marrow donors. Cohort members were all nominally healthy when sampled, although unrecorded immune exposures were likely present. The donor tested CMV seropositive, placing the donor among the 290 or so seropositive members of the cohort. A peripheral blood sample was provided by each donor, and peripheral blood mononuclear cells were used for TCR beta sequencing. The Qiagen DNeasy Blood Extraction Kit was used to extract genomic DNA from the blood cell samples. Preparation of the library involved the immunoSEQ multiplex PCR assay. The multiplex PCR relied on a mix of 60 forward primers for TCR Vbeta segments and 13 reverse primers for TCR Jbeta segments. The CDR3 region of rearranged TCR beta genes was amplified from genomic DNA with a multiplex PCR assay. On the Illumina HiSeq System, the amplified TCR beta libraries were sequenced as 87-base-pair reads. The authors' analysis ran thus. Across the 670 or so repertoires, a later analysis counted some 81 million unique TCR beta chains, roughly 11 million of which were shared by at least two donors. A nearest-neighbor algorithm error-corrected the raw reads and collapsed the reads into unique sequences, merging closely related sequences to remove PCR and sequencing errors. V, D and J gene segments were assigned by aligning CDR3 sequences to IMGT reference sequences. For a sequence to be retained, at least a six-nucleotide match to both a V gene segment and a J gene segment was required. A rearrangement counted as productive if the CDR3 had no stop codons and remained in frame with V and J, and every other rearrangement counted as non-productive. Following IMGT convention, CDR3 was defined as the stretch from the second conserved V-encoded cysteine to the conserved J-encoded phenylalanine. The earlier analysis of fewer than 750 of the donors excluded sequences that lacked an unambiguous match to a single V gene segment. An earlier analysis of just under 600 of the donors called V segments functional above 56.7% productive rearrangements and segregating when the between-donor standard deviation exceeded 5%. A statistical classification framework was built for diagnosing cytomegalovirus status from the catalog of TCR beta chain sequences. In a later analysis, V and J genes were assigned by comparing TCR nucleotide sequences against IMGT/GENE-DB human TR gene sequences. Using the TCRdist pipeline, a later analysis assigned CDR3 sequences along with most-parsimonious VDJ recombination scenarios. In a later analysis, every TCR beta chain was defined by the combination of its CDR3 amino acid sequence and its V-gene family, and reads without a unique V-gene family were dropped. To address suspected cross-contamination and a sequencing artifact, a later analysis removed over 500 highly shared, low-generation-probability nucleotide sequences. In a later analysis, a clonal expansion index was calculated for each public chain from normalized within-repertoire ranks of inferred template counts. Generation probabilities in a later analysis came from a VDJ recombination model fitted to out-of-frame rearrangements, and those results were checked against IGoR. Hypergeometric tests were used in a later analysis to score TCR-TCR, TCR-HLA and TCR-CMV co-occurrence, with a repertoire-size bias correction applied to the TCR pairs. False discovery rates were estimated in a later analysis by permuting HLA or CMV assignments 20 times. In a later analysis, co-occurring TCRs were grouped using DBSCAN, with TCRdist sequence similarity added in when clustering inside HLA-allele-positive subsets. Co-occurrence clustering excluded repertoires with fewer than 30,000 or more than 120,000 public chains, plus five with anomalous nucleotide sharing. Held by TCRdb, this immuneACCESS table contains in-frame sequences only and omits some clones. Under half of the omission traces to an unresolved V gene where checked; the cause of the rest is unknown. That table supplies the V and J calls and clone size; D and trimming were determined from the DNA. In this sample the table shows about 160,000 clones, just under 80% of which occur a single time. The ten largest clonotypes hold 2.5% to 3.5% of the sample.

The receptor's source is a woman in her forties or fifties in good health and CMV-seropositive. In this chain, TRBV7-2 is recombined with TRBJ2-5, with 9 junctional bases fitting TRBD2. Sample: PBMCs. The DNA sequence is TGTGCCAGCAGCTTAGAAGTGGCTAGCGGGGTTCGACAAGAGACCCAGTACTTC. This sequence encodes CASSLEVASGVRQETQYF.